This TCR beta chain is drawn from a study of T cells in women clearing cervical HPV infection (dated by TCRdb to 2017 to 2018). Notes on the research overall: The cases were over 20 women with histologically confirmed HPV16-related CIN3 or worse, and 2 of these cases were invasive cancers. Cases and controls were matched on age within five years and on year of sample collection. Cases had a median age of about 34 years and controls had a median age of approximately 40, with no significant differences in baseline characteristics. In the parent cohort, around 9,500 women aged 18 or older were enrolled in Guanacaste, Costa Rica, during about 1993 to 1994 and were followed for over six years. Among cases, blood sampling came a median of approximately 150 days after lesion detection, with an interquartile range of about 80 to 220 days. Five blinded duplicates per group were added as quality controls, so that about 60 samples were obtained: approximately 50 participants and 10 replicates. Blood from cases was drawn at the visit where the lesion was first identified, while blood from controls was drawn once the infection was no longer detected. The 20 to 25 controls were women who cleared a single incident HPV16 infection within 12 months without developing precancer or cancer. HLA typing was available for only a few women, so HLA type could not be excluded as a confounder. An exploratory proof-of-principle case-control study, nested within the Guanacaste HPV Natural History Study in Costa Rica, was conducted to compare TCR repertoires across cervical HPV16 outcomes.

The junction carries 9 bases between V and J, which are trimmed by 4 bases and 0 bases respectively. Inclusive of the bounding cysteine and phenylalanine, the CDR3 is 14 residues long. Of the CDR3's DNA, 33 bases were read; they are in frame from base 1. Per the germline V gene (reference sequence), SEHNR is the CDR1 and FQNEAQ is the CDR2. The immunoSEQ assay used multiplex PCR to amplify TCR beta CDR3 regions from an average of roughly 1.2 ug of genomic DNA per sample. To correct primer bias, the assay used a complete synthetic TCR repertoire to set an amplification baseline. The amplicons were sequenced on the Illumina platform. Per the source publication's procedure: Sequences were error-corrected by clustering with frequency ratios and a modified nearest-neighbor algorithm, then analyzed in the immunoSEQ Analyzer with IMGT gene definitions. TCR richness and evenness were averaged over 20 rarefaction repeats at each rarefaction depth, excluding samples with fewer sequences than the depth. V, D and J gene relative abundances were compared between groups with Wilcoxon rank sum tests, applying FDR correction. In the blinded duplicates, the intraclass correlation was nearly 96% for TCR richness and averaged about 79% across 60 to 70 gene segments. This immuneACCESS table, as held by TCRdb, lists in-frame sequences with V and J called but not all clones. Of the missing ones, under half trace to an unresolved V gene in checked studies; the others have no known cause. V and J calls and clone size are copied from that table; D and trimming were computed from the DNA. The sample table gives about 37,000 clones. Of the sample, 6% to 8% is held by the ten largest clones.

Broad study findings and their caveats: Cases were distinguished from controls with an estimated AUC of roughly 0.82 by random forest classifiers combining richness and V gene abundances. Because the number of T cells in each sample was unknown, differences in richness could reflect differing T-cell content rather than repertoire biology. The cross-sectional design could not show whether the associations came before the infection or were a result of it, and neither effector/memory subsets nor HPV-specific T cells were isolated. CIN3+ cases had significantly higher TCR repertoire richness than controls across sequencing depths, but evenness did not differ between the groups. Lower TRBV6-7 relative abundance was observed in cases than in controls (about 0.1% versus 0.15%; Bonferroni P = 0.0008).

A note on this clone: Its antigen is unknown. Read data end 3 residues before the CDR3 end; the end is taken from the germline J gene.

Every participant had a single incident cervical HPV16 infection, and prevalent HPV16 infections were excluded. Cervical HPV DNA was detected with MY09/MY11 PCR, and genotyping was done with dot-blot hybridization. Roughly 14 mL of heparinized blood was centrifuged, after which the buffy coat was aliquoted, frozen at -30 degrees C, and then stored at -80 degrees C. Genomic DNA was extracted from buffy coat specimens using QIAGEN kits. The rearrangement combines TRBV7-9 with TRBJ1-1; 5 matching bases give a weak D call of TRBD1. Sequencing was carried out using blood buffy coat. The clonotype was recovered from a woman aged 18 to 75 with a cervical HPV16 infection that either progressed to CIN3+ or cleared (not recorded which). The CDR3 DNA, read in part, is TGTGCCAGCAGCTCCACAGGATTGAACACTGAA. Its product reads: CASSSTGLNTE. The full CDR3 protein is CASSSTGLNTEAFF.